One and the same sample provided the 21 T cell receptor beta chains below, sequenced in a study of OX40 agonist ivuxolimab in advanced cancers. Measured with immunoSEQ multiplex PCR; TCRdb has only the in-frame clones, and not every one. The data show some 60,000 clones, over 75% seen once. The sequencing used CD4+ or CD8+ T cells sorted from blood, collected in a trial of the OX40 agonist ivuxolimab. The receptors derive from an adult with an advanced solid tumor such as melanoma, head and neck, liver or kidney cancer.

The rearrangement uses TRBV19 and TRBJ2-5; D is ambiguous. The germline gives CDR1 LNHDA, CDR2 SQIVND (reference sequence). Trimming removed 2 bases at V and 2 bases at J, with 18 bases between. There are 17 residues in the CDR3. For the CDR3, the DNA is TGTGCCAGTAGTATATGGTGGGAAGACACTTCACAAGAGACCCAGTACTTC. It yields the protein CASSIWWEDTSQETQYF.

This clone was seen just once. This chain joins TRBV4-1 and TRBJ2-7, with 10 bases that match TRBD2. Trimming removed 6 bases from V and 0 bases from J; junction bases left unmatched: 8. The CDR3 spans 16 residues. Germline V lookup: CDR1 MGHRA, CDR2 YSYEKL. The CDR3 spells CASSPLTSGNSYEQYF. DNA of the CDR3: TGCGCCAGCAGTCCGCTCACTAGCGGGAACTCCTACGAGCAGTACTTC.

As for this clone: Other DNA sequences of this sample code for an identical CDR3. The chain couples TRBV4-3 to TRBJ1-3; tentative D call: TRBD1 (6 bases). This CDR3 comprises 15 residues. Trimming removed 0 bases from V and 0 bases from J, with 6 bases in between. The germline V gene has CDR1 LGHNA and CDR2 YSLEER. The DNA for the CDR3 is TGCGCCAGCAGCCAAGAGGGGGCCTCTGGAAACACCATATATTTT. Protein product: CASSQEGASGNTIYF.

This clone was counted once. The chain recombines TRBV28 with TRBJ1-5; tentative D call: TRBD1 (5 bases). In germline, CDR1 is MDHEN, CDR2 SYDVKM. V was shortened by 6 bases and J by 2 bases, with 14 bases between the two germline ends. The CDR3 is 15 amino acids. The CDR3 nucleotides read TGTGCCAGCAGACCCCAAGGGGCCGGCAATCAGCCCCAGCATTTT. The encoded protein is CASRPQGAGNQPQHF.

The rearrangement uses TRBV18 and TRBJ2-1, with 11 nucleotides matching TRBD1. The CDR3 extends over 13 amino acids. Losses at the gene ends were 3 bases for V and 9 bases for J; bases not matched to a gene: 1. The germline gives CDR1 KGHSH, CDR2 LQKENI. CDR3 protein: CASSPDRGREQFF. In nucleotides, the CDR3 is TGTGCCAGCTCACCGGACAGGGGGCGTGAGCAGTTCTTC. The full variable domain, rest sourced from reference TRBV18 and TRBJ2-1, is NAGVMQNPRHLVRRRGQEARLRCSPMKGHSHVYWYRQLPEEGLKFMVYLQKENIIDESGMPKERFSAEFPKEGPSILRIQQVVRGDSAAYFCASSPDRGREQFFGPGTRLTVL.

The table lists this clone with a few counts. The chain employs TRBV4-1 and TRBJ1-2; unclear D gene. Trimming shortened V by 1 base and J by 11 bases, and 11 bases separated the two germline ends. The CDR3 has 12 amino acids. Looked up from germline, CDR1 is MGHRA and CDR2 is YSYEKL. CDR3 amino acids: CASSQVGLLYTF. Here the CDR3 DNA reads TGCGCCAGCAGCCAAGTAGGCCTTTTGTACACCTTC.

This clone has a single count. The chain combines TRBV7-9 with TRBJ1-1; 8 positions agree with TRBD1. J was trimmed by 2 bases and V by 1 base; bases with no gene match: 6. CDR1 SEHNR and CDR2 FQNEAQ come from the germline V gene (reference sequence). This CDR3 has 16 residues. The DNA of the CDR3 is TGTGCCAGCAGCTTAGGAGCGGACAGGGCCAACACTGAAGCTTTCTTT. It codes for CASSLGADRANTEAFF.

In its sample, this clone was seen a few times. This chain links TRBV5-1 with TRBJ1-1, with D unclear. Trimming removed 0 bases from V and 1 base from J, with 7 bases in between. The CDR3 is made up of 14 amino acids. CDR1 SGHRS and CDR2 YFSETQ come from the germline V gene. CDR3 amino acids: CASSLGDGNTEAFF. The CDR3, as DNA: TGCGCCAGCAGCTTGGGAGACGGGAACACTGAAGCTTTCTTT.

A single count supports this clone. The gene calls are TRBV6-5 and TRBJ2-7, with 7 bases fitting TRBD2. Germline values: CDR1 MNHEY, CDR2 SVGAGI. The CDR3 loop spans 15 amino acids. Trimming took 2 bases from V and 4 from J; bases not matched to a gene: 8. CDR3 amino acids: CASSYRAGRDYEQYF. The DNA of the CDR3 is TGTGCCAGCAGTTACCGGGCAGGGAGGGATTACGAGCAGTACTTC.

The chain carries TRBV19 and TRBJ2-2; tentatively, D is TRBD2 (5 bases). The ends were cut back, 5 bases at V and 7 bases at J, with 8 bases in the middle. Per germline, CDR1 LNHDA and CDR2 SQIVND (reference sequence). The CDR3 covers 12 residues. The CDR3 reads CASSEGLGELFF. DNA for the CDR3: TGTGCCAGTAGTGAGGGCCTCGGGGAGCTGTTTTTT.

This clone came up a few times. This chain joins TRBV5-1 and TRBJ1-2; 7 bases map to TRBD1. V lost 4 bases to trimming and J lost 1 base; unmatched junction nucleotides: 10. This CDR3 has 16 amino acids. Germline V gives CDR1 SGHRS, CDR2 YFSETQ. The CDR3 is CASSLGTETVNYGYTF. CDR3 nucleotide sequence: TGCGCCAGCAGCCTCGGGACAGAAACTGTTAACTATGGCTACACCTTC.

This chain connects TRBV5-1 to TRBJ2-6, with no clear D. Per germline, CDR1 SGHRS and CDR2 YFSETQ. The germline V and J ends were trimmed by 0 bases and 0 bases, with 7 bases remaining between them. The CDR3 consists of 16 residues. CDR3: CASSLGLYSGANVLTF. CDR3 bases: TGCGCCAGCAGCTTGGGCCTGTACTCTGGGGCCAACGTCCTGACTTTC.

The V and J genes are TRBV4-1 and TRBJ2-1; 10 positions agree with TRBD2. Germline CDR1 is MGHRA and CDR2 is YSYEKL. The CDR3 has 19 amino acids. Trimming took 1 base from V and 0 from J; bases not matched to a gene: 9. The CDR3 protein is CASSQGQGAGGSSYNEQFF. The CDR3 region has the DNA TGCGCCAGCAGCCAAGGGCAGGGAGCGGGGGGGAGCTCCTACAATGAGCAGTTCTTC.

A single count supports this clone. The genes are TRBV7-2 and TRBJ1-3; D call uncertain. V lost 2 bases and J 0 bases, leaving 11 bases between the germline ends. CDR1 and CDR2 (germline): SGHTA, FQGNSA. CDR3 length: 16 residues. As DNA, the CDR3 is TGTGCCAGCAGCTTATTTCCATCCGTCTCTGGAAACACCATATATTTT. The encoded protein is CASSLFPSVSGNTIYF. Combining the CDR3 with reference TRBV7-2 and TRBJ1-3 gives the whole variable domain GAGVSQSPSNKVTEKGKDVELRCDPISGHTALYWYRQSLGQGLEFLIYFQGNSAPDKSGLPSDRFSAERTGGSVSTLTIQRTQQEDSAVYLCASSLFPSVSGNTIYFGEGSWLTVV.

The rearrangement joins TRBV25-1 to TRBJ1-1, with a possible D match to TRBD1 (6 bases). The V end lost 1 base, the J end lost 3 bases, and 18 bases lay between the germline ends. The CDR3 sequence is 17 residues long. CDR1 and CDR2 (germline): MGHDK, SYGVNS. CDR3 residues: CASSESGVGQGYTEAFF. The CDR3 DNA reads TGTGCCAGCAGTGAATCCGGAGTCGGCCAGGGGTACACTGAAGCTTTCTTT.

V and J are TRBV6-6 and TRBJ2-5; D remains unclear. Between the trimmed V and J ends, which lost 5 bases and 0 bases, there was a span of 1 base. This CDR3 has 11 residues. Per the germline V gene, CDR1 is MNHNY and CDR2 is SVGAGI (reference sequence). CDR3: CASSNQETQYF. The CDR3 DNA reads TGTGCCAGCAGTAACCAAGAGACCCAGTACTTC.

This chain joins TRBV4-3 and TRBJ2-2; D is uncertain. The germline CDR1 and CDR2 sequences are LGHNA and YSLEER. Trimming left V 0 bases short and J 7 bases short, with 6 bases between. The CDR3 is 13 residues long. The CDR3 bases are TGCGCCAGCAGCCAAGAACTCAGCGGGGAGCTGTTTTTT. Translation gives CASSQELSGELFF.

The chain has TRBV2 and TRBJ2-2; D is uncertain. The germline V gene encodes CDR1 SNHLY and CDR2 FYNNEI. V was cut by 3 bases and J by 6 bases, with 5 bases left in between. This CDR3 has 12 amino acids. The CDR3 DNA reads TGTGCCAGCAGTGACGGTCCCGGGGAGCTGTTTTTT. Translated, it gives CASSDGPGELFF.

The V and J genes are TRBV6-1 and TRBJ1-2; D unclear. With 3 bases removed from V and 3 bases from J, the gap between germline ends came to 8 bases. The germline CDR1 and CDR2 sequences are MNHNS and SASEGT. The CDR3 has 13 residues. The CDR3 loop is CASSEKADYGYTF. The CDR3 DNA reads TGTGCCAGCAGTGAGAAGGCAGACTATGGCTACACCTTC.

This chain links TRBV27 with TRBJ2-1; 9 nucleotides match TRBD2. CDR3 length: 16 amino acids. Looked up from germline, CDR1 is MNHEY and CDR2 is SMNVEV (reference sequence). J lost 4 bases, V lost 1 base, and 5 bases had no gene match. The CDR3 region has the DNA TGTGCCAGCAGTTTATGGCTAGCGGGACTATACAATGAGCAGTTCTTC. Its protein is CASSLWLAGLYNEQFF.

The rearrangement joins TRBV11-2 to TRBJ1-5; D is unresolved. The V end lost 1 base, the J end lost 7 bases, and 11 bases lay between the germline ends. The CDR3 consists of 14 residues. The V gene's germline CDR1 is SGHAT and CDR2 FQNNGV. CDR3 sequence reads: CASSLAGNRQPQHF. In DNA form, the CDR3 reads TGTGCCAGCAGCTTAGCTGGGAATCGCCAGCCCCAGCATTTT.